This T cell receptor (beta chain) derives from a study of cytomegalovirus exposure and HLA in healthy donors. The study, taken as a whole, reports: Cytomegalovirus association was listed for 164 TCR beta chains.

Germline loops: CDR1 MNHEY, CDR2 SVGAGI. Deletions cut 6 bases from V and 0 bases from J, with 13 bases between. This CDR3 contains 15 residues. The PCR made use of 60 Vbeta and 13 Jbeta primers. The table came from immunoSEQ multiplex PCR; TCRdb's copy has only in-frame clones and leaves some out. The sample includes under 150,000 clones, 70% to 85% of them seen just once. On this clone itself: Its antigen is unknown.

This TCR was recovered from a boy aged 10-17 years in good health and CMV-seronegative. The chain links TRBV6-5 to TRBJ2-3; D is possibly TRBD2 (6 bases). The sample taken for sequencing was PBMCs. The CDR3 DNA reads as TGTGCCAGCAGACACAATGGGGGGAGCACAGATACGCAGTATTTT. Protein product: CASRHNGGSTDTQYF.